This TCR beta chain was sequenced in a study of Ad26.COV2.S vaccination and SARS-CoV-2 variants. The study, taken as a whole, reports: Possibly, TCR breadth and depth analyses underestimated total T cell responses. Vaccinated and placebo-treated recipients had similar non-spike TCR breadth.

This clone was detected ten times or more. Antigen unknown. CDR1 and CDR2 (germline): MNHNY, SVGAGI (reference sequence). This CDR3 has 11 amino acids. Trimming cost V 4 bases and J 7 bases, with 5 bases left between them. Libraries were prepared by immunoSEQ multiplex PCR; TCRdb keeps only in-frame clonotypes and omits some of them. The sample gives about 350,000 clones, under 95% of which show up once; roughly 3.9% is in the top ten. The chain links TRBV6-6 to TRBJ2-1, with D possibly being TRBD1 (5 bases). Sequences were derived from peripheral blood, sampled after recovery from COVID-19. The sequence derives from a human donor who had recovered from COVID-19. This chain's CDR3 is CASSSGNEQFF. In DNA form, the CDR3 reads TGTGCCAGCAGTTCAGGGAATGAGCAGTTCTTC.